This T cell receptor beta chain was sequenced in a study of T-cell reconstitution after alpha-beta-depleted transplantation in children. The authors prepared the TCRbeta library with unique molecular identifiers. TCRdb re-called the PCR reads with MiXCR, one entry per CDR3 protein. Of fewer than 550,000 distinct CDR3 sequences listed, around 10% are singletons. This CDR3 spans 13 amino acids. With 1 base removed from V and 1 base from J, the gap between germline ends came to 5 bases. Germline values: CDR1 SGHRS, CDR2 YFSETQ. Study-wide results and limits: At around two months after transplant, the alpha-beta T cells were reportedly derived from several hundred expanded clones that came from non-depleted graft cells. T-cell counts and diversity at one year post-transplant came mainly from newly produced T cells. Some patients' high day-60 TCRbeta diversity was attributed to recipient cells surviving conditioning.

This clonotype was detected many times. Its antigen is still unknown. The V call is TRBV5-1, the J call TRBJ2-5, with no clear D. Sequenced material: PBMCs, mostly from graft donor cells, taken 180 days after TCRalphabeta/CD19-depleted stem cell transplant. The receptor was isolated from a female patient aged 2-9 years who had a stem cell transplant for aplastic anemia, so the T cells may come from the graft donor. CDR3 region: CASSLLVQETQYF. The CDR3 region has the DNA TGCGCCAGCAGCTTGTTGGTCCAAGAGACCCAGTACTTC.